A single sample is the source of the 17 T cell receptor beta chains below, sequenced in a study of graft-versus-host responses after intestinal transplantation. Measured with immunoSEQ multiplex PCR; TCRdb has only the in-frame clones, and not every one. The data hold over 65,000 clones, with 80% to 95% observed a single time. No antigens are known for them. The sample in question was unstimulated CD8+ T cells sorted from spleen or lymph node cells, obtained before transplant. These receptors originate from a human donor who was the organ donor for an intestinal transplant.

The CDR3 protein is CASTRTSGTPEYEQYF. CDR3 nucleotide sequence: TGTGCCAGCACCCGAACGTCAGGGACCCCGGAGTACGAGCAGTACTTC. V and J are TRBV7-9 and TRBJ2-7; D is tentatively TRBD1 or TRBD2 (5 bases each). The CDR3 loop spans 16 amino acids. The germline CDR1 and CDR2 sequences are SEHNR and FQNEAQ (reference sequence). Trimming shortened V by 7 bases and J by 4 bases, and 23 bases separated the two germline ends.

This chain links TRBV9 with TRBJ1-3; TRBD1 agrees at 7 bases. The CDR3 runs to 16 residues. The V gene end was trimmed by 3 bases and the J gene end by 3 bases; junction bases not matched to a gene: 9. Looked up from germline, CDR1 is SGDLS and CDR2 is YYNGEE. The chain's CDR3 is CASSADRASFGNTIYF. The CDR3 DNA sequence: TGTGCCAGCAGCGCTGACAGGGCTAGCTTTGGAAACACCATATATTTT.

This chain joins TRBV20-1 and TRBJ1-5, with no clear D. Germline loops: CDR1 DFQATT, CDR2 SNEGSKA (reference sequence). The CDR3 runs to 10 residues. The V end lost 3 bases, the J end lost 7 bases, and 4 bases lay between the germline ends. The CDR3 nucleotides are TGCAGTGCTAGGGCGCAGCCCCAGCATTTT. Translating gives CSARAQPQHF.

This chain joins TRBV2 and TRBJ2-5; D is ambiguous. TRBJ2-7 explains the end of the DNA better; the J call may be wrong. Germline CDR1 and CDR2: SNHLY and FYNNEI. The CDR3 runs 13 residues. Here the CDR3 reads CASSDSFSYEQYF. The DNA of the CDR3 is TGTGCCAGCAGTGACAGCTTCTCCTACGAGCAGTACTTC.

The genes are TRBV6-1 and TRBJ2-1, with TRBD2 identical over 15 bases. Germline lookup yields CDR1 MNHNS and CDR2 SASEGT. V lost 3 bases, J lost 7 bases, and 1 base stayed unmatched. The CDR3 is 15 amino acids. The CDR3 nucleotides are TGTGCCAGCAGTGAGGGGACTAGCGGGAGGAATGAGCAGTTCTTC. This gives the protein CASSEGTSGRNEQFF.

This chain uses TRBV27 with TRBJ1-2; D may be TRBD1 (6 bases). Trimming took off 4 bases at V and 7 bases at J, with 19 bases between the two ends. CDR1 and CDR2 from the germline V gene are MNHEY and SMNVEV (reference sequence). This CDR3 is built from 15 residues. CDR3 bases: TGTGCCAGCAGTTCGGGGGGGCAGGGCGTGTCTGGCTACACCTTC. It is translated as CASSSGGQGVSGYTF.

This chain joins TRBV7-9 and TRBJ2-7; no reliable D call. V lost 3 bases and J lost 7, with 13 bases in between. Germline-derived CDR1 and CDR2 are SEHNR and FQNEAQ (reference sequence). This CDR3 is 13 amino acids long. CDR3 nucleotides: TGTGCCAGCAGCTTGGGAACGTATCAGGAGCAGTACTTC. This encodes CASSLGTYQEQYF.

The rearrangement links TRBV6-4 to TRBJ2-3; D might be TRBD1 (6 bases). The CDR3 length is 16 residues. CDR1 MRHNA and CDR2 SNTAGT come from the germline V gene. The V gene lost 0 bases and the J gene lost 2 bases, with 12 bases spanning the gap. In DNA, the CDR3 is TGTGCCAGCAGTGACTCGAATCGGGGACACACAGATACGCAGTATTTT. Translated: CASSDSNRGHTDTQYF.

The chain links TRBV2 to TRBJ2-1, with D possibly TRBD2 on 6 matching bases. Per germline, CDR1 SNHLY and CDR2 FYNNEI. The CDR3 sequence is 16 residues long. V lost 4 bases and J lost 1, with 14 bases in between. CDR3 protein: CASSGPPGRSYNEQFF. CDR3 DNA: TGTGCCAGCAGTGGACCACCTGGGAGGTCCTACAATGAGCAGTTCTTC. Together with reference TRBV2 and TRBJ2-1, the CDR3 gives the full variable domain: EPEVTQTPSHQVTQMGQEVILRCVPISNHLYFYWYRQILGQKVEFLVSFYNNEISEKSEIFDDQFSVERPDGSNFTLKIRSTKLEDSAMYFCASSGPPGRSYNEQFFGPGTRLTVL.

The DNA of the CDR3 is TGTGCCTGGAGTTGGGGTGCGAGCACTGAAGCTTTCTTT. Residues: CAWSWGASTEAFF. V gene TRBV30 combines with J gene TRBJ1-1; D is unresolved. From germline, CDR1 is GTSNPN and CDR2 SVGIG (reference sequence). This CDR3 contains 13 residues. V was cut by 2 bases and J by 4 bases, with 11 bases left in between.

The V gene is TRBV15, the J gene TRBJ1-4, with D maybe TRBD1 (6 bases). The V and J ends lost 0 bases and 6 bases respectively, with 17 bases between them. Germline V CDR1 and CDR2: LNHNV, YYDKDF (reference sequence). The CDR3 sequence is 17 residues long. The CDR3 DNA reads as TGTGCCACCAGCAGAGATCAAGAGGGGGAGTTTCATGAAAAACTGTTTTTT. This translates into CATSRDQEGEFHEKLFF.

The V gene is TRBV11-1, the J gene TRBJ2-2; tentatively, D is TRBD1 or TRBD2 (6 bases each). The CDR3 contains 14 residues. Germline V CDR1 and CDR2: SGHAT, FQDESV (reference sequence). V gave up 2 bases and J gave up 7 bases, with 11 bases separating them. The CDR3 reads CASSLTGAGGELFF. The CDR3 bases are TGTGCCAGCAGCTTAACGGGGGCAGGCGGGGAGCTGTTTTTT. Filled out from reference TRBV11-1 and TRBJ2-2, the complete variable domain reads EAEVAQSPRYKITEKSQAVAFWCDPISGHATLYWYRQILGQGPELLVQFQDESVVDDSQLPKDRFSAERLKGVDSTLKIQPAELGDSAMYLCASSLTGAGGELFFGEGSRLTVL.

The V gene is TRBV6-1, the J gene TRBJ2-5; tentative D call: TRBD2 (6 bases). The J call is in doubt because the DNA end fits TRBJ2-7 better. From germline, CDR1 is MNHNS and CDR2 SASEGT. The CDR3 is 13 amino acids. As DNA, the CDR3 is TGTGCCAGCAGTGAAGGGACTAACTACGAGCAGTACTTC. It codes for CASSEGTNYEQYF.

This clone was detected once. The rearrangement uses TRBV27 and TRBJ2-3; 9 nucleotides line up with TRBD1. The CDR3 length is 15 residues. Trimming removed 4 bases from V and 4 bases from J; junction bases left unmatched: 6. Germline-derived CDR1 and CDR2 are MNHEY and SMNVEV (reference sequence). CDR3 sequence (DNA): TGTGCCAGCAGTTCCCGGGACAGGGCTTCAGATACGCAGTATTTT. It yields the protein CASSSRDRASDTQYF.

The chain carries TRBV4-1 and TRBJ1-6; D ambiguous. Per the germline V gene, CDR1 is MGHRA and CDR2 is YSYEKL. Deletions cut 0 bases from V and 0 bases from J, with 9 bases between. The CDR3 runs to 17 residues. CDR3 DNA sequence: TGCGCCAGCAGCCAAGATACTGGGAGCTCCTATAATTCACCCCTCCACTTT. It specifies CASSQDTGSSYNSPLHF.

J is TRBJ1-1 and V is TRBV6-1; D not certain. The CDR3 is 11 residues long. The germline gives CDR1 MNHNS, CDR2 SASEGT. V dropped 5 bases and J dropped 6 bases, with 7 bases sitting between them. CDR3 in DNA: TGTGCCAGCAGTCCCGGAGCTGAAGCTTTCTTT. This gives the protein CASSPGAEAFF.

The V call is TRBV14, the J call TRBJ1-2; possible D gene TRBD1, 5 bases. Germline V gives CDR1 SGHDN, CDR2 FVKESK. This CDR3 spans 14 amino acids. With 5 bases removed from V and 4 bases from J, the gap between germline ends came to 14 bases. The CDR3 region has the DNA TGTGCCAGCAGCGGGCGACAGACTCTCTATGGCTACACCTTC. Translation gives CASSGRQTLYGYTF.